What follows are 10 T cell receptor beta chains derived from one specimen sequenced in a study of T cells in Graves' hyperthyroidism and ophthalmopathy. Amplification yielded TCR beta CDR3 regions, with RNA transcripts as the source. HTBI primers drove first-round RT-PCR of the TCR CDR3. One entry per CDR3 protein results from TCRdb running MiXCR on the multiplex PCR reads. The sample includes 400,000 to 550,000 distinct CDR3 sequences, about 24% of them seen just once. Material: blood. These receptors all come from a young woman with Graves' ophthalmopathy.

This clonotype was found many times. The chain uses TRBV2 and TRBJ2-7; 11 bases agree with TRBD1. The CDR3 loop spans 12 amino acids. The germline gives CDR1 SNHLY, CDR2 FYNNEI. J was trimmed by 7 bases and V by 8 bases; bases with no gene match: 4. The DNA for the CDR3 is TGTGCCAGCCGGGACAGGGGGTGGGAGCAGTACTTC. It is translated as CASRDRGWEQYF. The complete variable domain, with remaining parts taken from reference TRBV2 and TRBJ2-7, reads EPEVTQTPSHQVTQMGQEVILRCVPISNHLYFYWYRQILGQKVEFLVSFYNNEISEKSEIFDDQFSVERPDGSNFTLKIRSTKLEDSAMYFCASRDRGWEQYFGPGTRLTVT.

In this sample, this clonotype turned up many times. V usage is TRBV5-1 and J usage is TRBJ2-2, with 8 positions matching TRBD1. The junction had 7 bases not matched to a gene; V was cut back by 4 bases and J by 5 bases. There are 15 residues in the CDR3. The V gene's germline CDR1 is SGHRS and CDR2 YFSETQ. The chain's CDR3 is CASSHGQGRTGELFF. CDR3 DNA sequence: TGCGCCAGCAGCCATGGACAGGGACGGACCGGGGAGCTGTTTTTT.

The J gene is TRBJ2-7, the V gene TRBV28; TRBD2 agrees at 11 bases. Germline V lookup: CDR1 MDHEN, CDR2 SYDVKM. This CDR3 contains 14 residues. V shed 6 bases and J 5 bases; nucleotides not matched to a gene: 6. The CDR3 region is CASRLAGGPNEQYF. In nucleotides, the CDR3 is TGTGCCAGCAGGTTAGCGGGAGGGCCAAACGAGCAGTACTTC.

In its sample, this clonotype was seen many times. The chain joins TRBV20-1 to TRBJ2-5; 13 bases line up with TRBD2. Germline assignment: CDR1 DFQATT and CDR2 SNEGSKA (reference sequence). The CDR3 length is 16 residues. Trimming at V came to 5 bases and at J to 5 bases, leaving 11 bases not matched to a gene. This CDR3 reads CSAQNPLAGGRETQYF. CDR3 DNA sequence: TGCAGTGCTCAAAACCCACTAGCGGGGGGGCGGGAGACCCAGTACTTC.

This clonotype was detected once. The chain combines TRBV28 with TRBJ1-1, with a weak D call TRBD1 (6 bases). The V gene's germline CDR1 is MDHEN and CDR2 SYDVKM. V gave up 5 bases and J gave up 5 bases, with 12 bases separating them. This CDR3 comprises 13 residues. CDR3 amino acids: CASSARGKTEAFF. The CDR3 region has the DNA TGTGCCAGCAGTGCGAGGGGGAAGACTGAAGCTTTCTTT.

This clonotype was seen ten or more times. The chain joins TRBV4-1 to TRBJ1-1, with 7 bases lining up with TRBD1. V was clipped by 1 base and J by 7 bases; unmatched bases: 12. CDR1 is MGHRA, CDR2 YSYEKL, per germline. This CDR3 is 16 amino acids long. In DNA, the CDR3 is TGCGCCAGCAGCCAAGTCGTTAGGGGGCATGGAATTGAAGCTTTCTTT. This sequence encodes CASSQVVRGHGIEAFF.

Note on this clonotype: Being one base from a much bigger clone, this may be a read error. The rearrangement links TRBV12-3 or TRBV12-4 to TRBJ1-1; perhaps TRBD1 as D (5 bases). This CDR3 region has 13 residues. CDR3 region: CASTPRSGIGACF. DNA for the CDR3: TGTGCCAGCACCCCAAGGTCGGGGATAGGGGCTTGCTTT.

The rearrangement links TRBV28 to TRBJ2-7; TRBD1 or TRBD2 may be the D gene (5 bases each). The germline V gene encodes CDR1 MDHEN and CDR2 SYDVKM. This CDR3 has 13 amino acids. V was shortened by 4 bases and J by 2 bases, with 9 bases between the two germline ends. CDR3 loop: CASSWGSTYEQYF. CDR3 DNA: TGTGCCAGCAGTTGGGGGAGCACCTACGAGCAGTACTTC.

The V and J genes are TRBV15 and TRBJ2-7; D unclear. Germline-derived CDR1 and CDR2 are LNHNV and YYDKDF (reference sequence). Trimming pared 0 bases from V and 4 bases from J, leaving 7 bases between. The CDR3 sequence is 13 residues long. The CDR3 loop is CATSRDRRYEQYF. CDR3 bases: TGTGCCACCAGCAGAGATAGGCGTTACGAGCAGTACTTC.

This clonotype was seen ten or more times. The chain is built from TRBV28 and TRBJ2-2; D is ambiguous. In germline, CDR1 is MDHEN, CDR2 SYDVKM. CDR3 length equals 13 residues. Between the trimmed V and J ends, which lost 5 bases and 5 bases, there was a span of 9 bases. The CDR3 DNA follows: TGTGCCAGCAGTCTCATGTGGACCGGGGAGCTGTTTTTT. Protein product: CASSLMWTGELFF.